The subject of this entry is one T cell receptor beta chain. The antigen remains undetermined. CDR3 size: 16 residues. Germline V gene sequence: CDR1 SGHRS, CDR2 YFSETQ. The trim removed 1 base at V and 5 bases at J, leaving 5 bases unmatched. These data belong to a study of T cell responses to AZD1222 COVID-19 vaccine. The overall study: Analysis merged second doses at about 4 or about 12 weeks. The study's findings and limits: Following two doses of AZD1222, Spike-specific TCR breadth and depth rose. Repertoires were obtained only post-peak T cell response. Donors were chiefly white British, with a greater number of females, and clonal diversity was perhaps underestimated.

The repertoire was sequenced with immunoSEQ multiplex PCR; TCRdb's copy has only in-frame clones and lacks some. The data contain tens of thousands of clones, 86% of them seen just once; the ten biggest clones take up more than 2%. The TCR sequence derives from an adult in good health. The input for sequencing was peripheral blood, taken on day 0 of AZD1222 vaccination. The rearrangement links TRBV5-1 to TRBJ1-6; the match to TRBD1 covers 8 bases. The CDR3 nucleotides read TGCGCCAGCAGCTTGCAACCGGGACAGGATAATTCACCCCTCCACTTT. Its translation: CASSLQPGQDNSPLHF.